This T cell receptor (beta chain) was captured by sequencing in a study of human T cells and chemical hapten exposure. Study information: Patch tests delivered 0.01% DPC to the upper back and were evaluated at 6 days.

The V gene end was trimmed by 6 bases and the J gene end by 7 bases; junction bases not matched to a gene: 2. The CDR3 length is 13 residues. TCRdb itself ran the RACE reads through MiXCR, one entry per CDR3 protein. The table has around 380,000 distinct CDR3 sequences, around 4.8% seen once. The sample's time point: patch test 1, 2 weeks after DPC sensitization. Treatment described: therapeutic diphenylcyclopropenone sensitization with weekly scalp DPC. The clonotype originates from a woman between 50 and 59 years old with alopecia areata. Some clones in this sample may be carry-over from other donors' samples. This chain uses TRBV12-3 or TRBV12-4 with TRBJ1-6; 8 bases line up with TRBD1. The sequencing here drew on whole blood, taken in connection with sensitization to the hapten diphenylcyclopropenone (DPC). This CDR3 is CASSRTGNSPLHF. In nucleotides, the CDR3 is TGTGCCAGCAGCCGGACAGGGAATTCACCCCTCCACTTT.